This T cell receptor (beta chain) was captured in a study of blood T cell repertoires in COVID-19. Study context: Donors in the United States, Italy and Spain gave samples during acute or convalescent COVID-19.

The CDR3 extends over 15 amino acids. Germline trimming cut 10 bases from V and 9 bases from J; bases unmatched to any gene: 15. Germline V gene sequence: CDR1 LNHDA, CDR2 SQIVND (reference sequence). As originally analysed: Estimation of nucleated cell counts relied on the amplification of reference gene primers. Generated by immunoSEQ multiplex PCR, the TCRdb table keeps only in-frame clones and is missing some. That table supplies the V and J calls and clone size; D and trimming were determined from the DNA. This sample has 170,000 or so clones; roughly 87% occur once, and the top ten carry around 8%. Patients of the Seattle cohort, enrolled during active infection, were followed longitudinally.

This TCR was sampled from a woman aged 70-85 years with COVID-19, enrolled during active disease. The sequencing sample was made of peripheral blood. The chain has TRBV19 and TRBJ2-1; TRBD2 matches at 10 bases. The DNA for the CDR3 is TGTGCCACCCACCCTGCTAGCGGGAGACTCAGTGAGCAGTTCTTC. It is translated as CATHPASGRLSEQFF.